The following is a T cell receptor beta chain sequence with its context. What it binds is not known. Using immunoSEQ multiplex PCR, the repertoire was profiled, and TCRdb retains in-frame clones only, with some absent. The table has approximately 110,000 clones, just under 95% seen once. The V gene lost 0 bases and the J gene lost 4 bases, with 4 bases spanning the gap. In germline, CDR1 is SGHRS, CDR2 YFSETQ. The CDR3 runs 12 residues. This sample is part of a study of T cell responses to AZD1222 COVID-19 vaccine. Study-level information: Second doses were pooled across both intervals (about 4 or about 12 weeks).

Study outcomes and limitations: Unmutated regions of variants are reportedly targeted by nearly half of spike-specific TCRs. Spike-specific TCR breadth and depth were elevated following two AZD1222 doses.

This TCR was recovered from an adult in good health. The rearrangement links TRBV5-1 to TRBJ1-1; D call uncertain. Here the sequenced sample was peripheral blood, taken on day 0 of AZD1222 vaccination. CDR3: CASSLEGTEAFF. In nucleotides, the CDR3 is TGCGCCAGCAGCTTGGAAGGCACTGAAGCTTTCTTT. The variable domain in full, completed from reference TRBV5-1 and TRBJ1-1, reads KAGVTQTPRYLIKTRGQQVTLSCSPISGHRSVSWYQQTPGQGLQFLFEYFSETQRNKGNFPGRFSGRQFSNSRSEMNVSTLELGDSALYLCASSLEGTEAFFGQGTRLTVV.